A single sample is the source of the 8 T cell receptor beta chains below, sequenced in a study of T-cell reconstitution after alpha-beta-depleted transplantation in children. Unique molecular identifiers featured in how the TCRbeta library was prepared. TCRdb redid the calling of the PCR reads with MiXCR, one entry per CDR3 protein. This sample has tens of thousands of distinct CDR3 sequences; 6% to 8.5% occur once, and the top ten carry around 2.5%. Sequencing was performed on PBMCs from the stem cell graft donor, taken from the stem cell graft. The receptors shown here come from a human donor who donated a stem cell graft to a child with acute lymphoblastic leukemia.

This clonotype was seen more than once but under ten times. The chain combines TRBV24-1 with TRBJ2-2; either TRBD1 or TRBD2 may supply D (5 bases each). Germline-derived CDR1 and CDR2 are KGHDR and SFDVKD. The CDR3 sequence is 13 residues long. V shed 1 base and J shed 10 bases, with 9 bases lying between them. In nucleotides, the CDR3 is TGTGCCACCAGTGATTTTGGGGGAGAGGAGCTGTTTTTT. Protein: CATSDFGGEELFF.

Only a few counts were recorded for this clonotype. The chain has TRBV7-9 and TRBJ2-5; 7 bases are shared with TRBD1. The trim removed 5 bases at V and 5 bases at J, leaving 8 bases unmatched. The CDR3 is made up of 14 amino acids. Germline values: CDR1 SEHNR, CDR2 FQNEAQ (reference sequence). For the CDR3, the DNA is TGTGCCAGCAGCCCGGGACAGTCGGAGGAGACCCAGTACTTC. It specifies CASSPGQSEETQYF.

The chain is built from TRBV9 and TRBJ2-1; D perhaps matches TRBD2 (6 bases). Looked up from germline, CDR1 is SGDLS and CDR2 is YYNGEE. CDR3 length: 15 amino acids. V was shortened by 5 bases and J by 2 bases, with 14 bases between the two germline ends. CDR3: CASSGLAVTYNEQFF. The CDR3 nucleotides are TGTGCCAGCAGTGGATTAGCGGTTACCTACAATGAGCAGTTCTTC.

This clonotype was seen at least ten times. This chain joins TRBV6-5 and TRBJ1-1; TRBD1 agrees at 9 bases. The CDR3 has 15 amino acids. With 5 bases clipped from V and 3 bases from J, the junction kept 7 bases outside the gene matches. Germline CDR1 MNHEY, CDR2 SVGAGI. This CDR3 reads CASSPTGGKYTEAFF. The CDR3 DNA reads TGTGCCAGCAGTCCGACAGGGGGGAAGTACACTGAAGCTTTCTTT.

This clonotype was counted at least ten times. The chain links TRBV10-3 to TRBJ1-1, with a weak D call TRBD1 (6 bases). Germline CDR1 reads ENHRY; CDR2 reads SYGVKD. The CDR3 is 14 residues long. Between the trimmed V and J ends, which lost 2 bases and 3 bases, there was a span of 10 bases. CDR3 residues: CAISEGQSYTEAFF. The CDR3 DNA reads TGTGCCATCAGTGAGGGACAGAGTTACACTGAAGCTTTCTTT.

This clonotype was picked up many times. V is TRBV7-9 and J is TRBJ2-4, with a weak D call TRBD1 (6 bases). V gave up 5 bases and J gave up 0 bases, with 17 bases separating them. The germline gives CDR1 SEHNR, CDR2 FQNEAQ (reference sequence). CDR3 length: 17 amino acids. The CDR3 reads CASSPSTGPLAKNIQYF. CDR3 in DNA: TGTGCCAGCAGCCCATCAACAGGGCCATTAGCCAAAAACATTCAGTACTTC.

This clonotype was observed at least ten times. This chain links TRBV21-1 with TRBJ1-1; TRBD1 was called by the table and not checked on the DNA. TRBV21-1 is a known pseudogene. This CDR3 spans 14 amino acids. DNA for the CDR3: TGTGCCAGCAGCAAACCCCCGCAGAACACTGAAGCTTTCTTT. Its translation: CASSKPPQNTEAFF.

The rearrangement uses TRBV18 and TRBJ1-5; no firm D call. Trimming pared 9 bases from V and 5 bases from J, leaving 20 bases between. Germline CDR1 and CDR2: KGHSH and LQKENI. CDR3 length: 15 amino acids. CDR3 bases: TGTGCCAGATCAGTCTTTAGGACCGGGGATCAGCCCCAGCATTTT. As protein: CARSVFRTGDQPQHF.